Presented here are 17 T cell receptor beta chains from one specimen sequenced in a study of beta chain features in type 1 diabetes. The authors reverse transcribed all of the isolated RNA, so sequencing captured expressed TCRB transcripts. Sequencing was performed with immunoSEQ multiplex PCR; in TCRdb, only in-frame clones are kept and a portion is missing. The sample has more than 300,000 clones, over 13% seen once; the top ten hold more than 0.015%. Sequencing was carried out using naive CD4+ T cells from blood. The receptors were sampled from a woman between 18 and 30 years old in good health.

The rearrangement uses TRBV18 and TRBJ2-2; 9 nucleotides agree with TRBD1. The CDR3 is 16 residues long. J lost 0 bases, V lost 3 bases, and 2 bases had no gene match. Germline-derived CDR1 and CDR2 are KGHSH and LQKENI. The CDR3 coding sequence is TGTGCCAGCTCACCCTGGACAGGGGCGAACACCGGGGAGCTGTTTTTT. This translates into CASSPWTGANTGELFF.

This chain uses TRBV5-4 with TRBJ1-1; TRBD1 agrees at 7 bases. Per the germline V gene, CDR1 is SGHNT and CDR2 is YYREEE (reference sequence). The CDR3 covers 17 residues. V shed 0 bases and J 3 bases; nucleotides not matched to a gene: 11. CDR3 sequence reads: CASSLAESTGWDTEAFF. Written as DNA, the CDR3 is TGTGCCAGCAGCTTGGCCGAATCGACAGGGTGGGACACTGAAGCTTTCTTT.

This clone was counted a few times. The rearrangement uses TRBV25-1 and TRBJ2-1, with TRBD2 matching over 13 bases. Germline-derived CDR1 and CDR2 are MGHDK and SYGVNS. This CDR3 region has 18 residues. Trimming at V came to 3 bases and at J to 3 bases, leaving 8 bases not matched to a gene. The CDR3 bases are TGTGCCAGCAGTGATAAGGGGGGACTAGCGGGATTCTACAATGAGCAGTTCTTC. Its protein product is CASSDKGGLAGFYNEQFF.

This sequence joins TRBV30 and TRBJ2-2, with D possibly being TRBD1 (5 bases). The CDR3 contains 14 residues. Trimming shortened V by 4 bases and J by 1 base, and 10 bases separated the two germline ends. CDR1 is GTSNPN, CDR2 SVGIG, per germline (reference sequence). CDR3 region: CAWIPGKNTGELFF. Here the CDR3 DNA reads TGTGCCTGGATTCCAGGGAAGAACACCGGGGAGCTGTTTTTT.

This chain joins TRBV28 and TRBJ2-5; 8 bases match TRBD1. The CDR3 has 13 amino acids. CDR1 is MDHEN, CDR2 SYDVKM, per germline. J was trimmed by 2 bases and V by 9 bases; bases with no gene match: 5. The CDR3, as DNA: TGTGCCAGTGAGGACAGGGCGCAAGAGACCCAGTACTTC. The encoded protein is CASEDRAQETQYF.

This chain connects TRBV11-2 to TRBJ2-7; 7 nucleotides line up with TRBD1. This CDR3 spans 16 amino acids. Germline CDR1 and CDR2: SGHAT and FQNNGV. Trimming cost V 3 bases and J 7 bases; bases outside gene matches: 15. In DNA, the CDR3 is TGTGCCAGCAGCTTCCGACCGGGACAGAGGATGGGGGAGCAGTACTTC. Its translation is CASSFRPGQRMGEQYF.

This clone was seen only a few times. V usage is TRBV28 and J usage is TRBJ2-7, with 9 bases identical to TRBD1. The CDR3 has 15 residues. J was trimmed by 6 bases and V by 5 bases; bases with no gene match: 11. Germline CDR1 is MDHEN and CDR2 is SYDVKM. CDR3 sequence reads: CASSPPLQGASEQYF. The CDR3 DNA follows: TGTGCCAGCAGTCCTCCTCTACAGGGGGCTAGCGAGCAGTACTTC.

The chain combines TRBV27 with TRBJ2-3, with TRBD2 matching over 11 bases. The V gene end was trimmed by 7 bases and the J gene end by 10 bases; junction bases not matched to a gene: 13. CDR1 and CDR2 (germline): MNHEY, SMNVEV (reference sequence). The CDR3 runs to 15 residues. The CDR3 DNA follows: TGTGCCAGCACTTTGGACCGACTAGCGGGAAGGCCGCAGTATTTT. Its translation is CASTLDRLAGRPQYF.

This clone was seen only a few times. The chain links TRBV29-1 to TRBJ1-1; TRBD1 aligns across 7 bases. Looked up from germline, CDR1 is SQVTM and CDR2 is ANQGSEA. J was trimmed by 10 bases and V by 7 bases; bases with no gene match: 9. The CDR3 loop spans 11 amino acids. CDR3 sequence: CSAVRGPGAFF. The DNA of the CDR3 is TGCAGCGCTGTGAGGGGGCCTGGAGCTTTCTTT. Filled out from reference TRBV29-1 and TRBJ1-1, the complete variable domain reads SAVISQKPSRDICQRGTSLTIQCQVDSQVTMMFWYRQQPGQSLTLIATANQGSEATYESGFVIDKFPISRPNLTFSTLTVSNMSPEDSSIYLCSAVRGPGAFFGQGTRLTVV.

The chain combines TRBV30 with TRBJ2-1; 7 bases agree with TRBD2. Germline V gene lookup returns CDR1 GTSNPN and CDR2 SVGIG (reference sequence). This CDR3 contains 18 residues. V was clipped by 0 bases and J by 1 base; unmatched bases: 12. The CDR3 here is CAWSVQKWRGSSYNEQFF. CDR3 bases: TGTGCCTGGAGTGTACAGAAATGGCGGGGGAGTTCCTACAATGAGCAGTTCTTC. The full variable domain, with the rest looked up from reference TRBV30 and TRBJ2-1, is SQTIHQWPATLVQPVGSPLSLECTVEGTSNPNLYWYRQAAGRGLQLLFYSVGIGQISSEVPQNLSASRPQDRQFILSSKKLLLSDSGFYLCAWSVQKWRGSSYNEQFFGPGTRLTVL.

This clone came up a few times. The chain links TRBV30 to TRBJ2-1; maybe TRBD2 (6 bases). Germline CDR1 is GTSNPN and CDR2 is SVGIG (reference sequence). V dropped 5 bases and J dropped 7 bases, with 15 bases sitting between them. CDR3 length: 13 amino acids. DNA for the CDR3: TGTGCCTGGGCGGGACCCCTACAGAATGAGCAGTTCTTC. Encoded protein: CAWAGPLQNEQFF.

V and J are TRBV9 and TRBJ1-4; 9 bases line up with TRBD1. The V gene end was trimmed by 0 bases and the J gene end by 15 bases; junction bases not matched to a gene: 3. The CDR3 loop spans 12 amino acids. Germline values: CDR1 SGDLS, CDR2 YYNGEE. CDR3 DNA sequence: TGTGCCAGCAGCGTAGGGACAGGGGAGTTGTTTTTT. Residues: CASSVGTGELFF.

This CDR3 is CASSRFLAANTDTQYF. The CDR3 region has the DNA TGTGCCAGCAGTCGTTTCCTAGCGGCCAACACAGATACGCAGTATTTT. This chain connects TRBV4-2 to TRBJ2-3; TRBD2 matches at 7 bases. There are 16 residues in the CDR3. Germline lookup yields CDR1 LGHNA and CDR2 YNFKEQ. With 6 bases clipped from V and 2 bases from J, the junction kept 11 bases outside the gene matches.

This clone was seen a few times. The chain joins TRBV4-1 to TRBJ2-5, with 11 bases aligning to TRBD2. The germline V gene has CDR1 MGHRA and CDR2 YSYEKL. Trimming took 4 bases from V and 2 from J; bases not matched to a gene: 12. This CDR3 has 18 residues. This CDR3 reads CASSLSSQLAGVQETQYF. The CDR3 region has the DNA TGCGCCAGCAGCCTATCAAGCCAACTAGCGGGAGTGCAAGAGACCCAGTACTTC.

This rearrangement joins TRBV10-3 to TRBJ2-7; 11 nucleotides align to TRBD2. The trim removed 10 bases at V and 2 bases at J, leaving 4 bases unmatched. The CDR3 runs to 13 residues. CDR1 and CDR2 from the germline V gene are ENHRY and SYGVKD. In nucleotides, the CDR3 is TGTGCCACCTTGACTAGCGGGACCTACGAGCAGTACTTC. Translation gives CATLTSGTYEQYF.

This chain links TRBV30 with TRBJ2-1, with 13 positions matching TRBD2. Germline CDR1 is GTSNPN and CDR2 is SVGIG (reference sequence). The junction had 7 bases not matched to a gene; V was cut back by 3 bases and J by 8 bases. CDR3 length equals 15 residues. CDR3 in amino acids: CAWRARGLAGDEQFF. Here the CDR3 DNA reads TGTGCCTGGAGAGCCCGTGGACTAGCGGGAGATGAGCAGTTCTTC. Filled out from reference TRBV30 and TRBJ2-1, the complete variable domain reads SQTIHQWPATLVQPVGSPLSLECTVEGTSNPNLYWYRQAAGRGLQLLFYSVGIGQISSEVPQNLSASRPQDRQFILSSKKLLLSDSGFYLCAWRARGLAGDEQFFGPGTRLTVL.

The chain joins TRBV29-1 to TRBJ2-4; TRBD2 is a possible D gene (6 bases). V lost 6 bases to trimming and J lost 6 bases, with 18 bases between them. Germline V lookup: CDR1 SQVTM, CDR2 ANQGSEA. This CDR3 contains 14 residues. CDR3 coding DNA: TGCAGCGTCGCAGGGACTCTCGTCGGAAACATTCAGTACTTC. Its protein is CSVAGTLVGNIQYF.